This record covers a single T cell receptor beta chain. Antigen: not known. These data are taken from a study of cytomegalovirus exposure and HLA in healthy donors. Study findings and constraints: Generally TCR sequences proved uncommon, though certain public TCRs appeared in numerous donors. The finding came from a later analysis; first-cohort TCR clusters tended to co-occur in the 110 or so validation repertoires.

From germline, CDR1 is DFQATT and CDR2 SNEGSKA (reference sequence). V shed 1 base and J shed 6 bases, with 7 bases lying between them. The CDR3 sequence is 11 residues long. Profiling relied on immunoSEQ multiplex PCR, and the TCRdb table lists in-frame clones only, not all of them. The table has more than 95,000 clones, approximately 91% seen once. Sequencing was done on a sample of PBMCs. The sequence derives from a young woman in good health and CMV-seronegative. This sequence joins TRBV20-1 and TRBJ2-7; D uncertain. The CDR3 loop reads CSARGRGEQYF. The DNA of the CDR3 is TGCAGTGCTAGAGGACGAGGCGAGCAGTACTTC.